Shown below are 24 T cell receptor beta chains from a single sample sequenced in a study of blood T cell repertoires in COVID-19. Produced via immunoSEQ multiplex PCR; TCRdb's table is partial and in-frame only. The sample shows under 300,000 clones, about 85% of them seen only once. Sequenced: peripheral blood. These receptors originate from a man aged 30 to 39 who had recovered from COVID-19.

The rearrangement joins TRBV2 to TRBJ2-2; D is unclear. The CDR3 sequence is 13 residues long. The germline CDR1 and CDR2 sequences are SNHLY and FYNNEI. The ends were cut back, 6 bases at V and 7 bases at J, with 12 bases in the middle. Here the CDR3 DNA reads TGTGCCAGCAGCGTTTACAGTGGCGGGGAGCTGTTTTTT. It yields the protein CASSVYSGGELFF.

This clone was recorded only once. CDR3 protein: CASSLTSQGPYSPLHF. CDR3 nucleotide sequence: TGTGCCAGCAGCTTAACCTCCCAGGGCCCCTATTCACCCCTCCACTTT. This chain joins TRBV5-4 and TRBJ1-6; D possibly corresponds to TRBD1 (5 bases). The germline V gene has CDR1 SGHNT and CDR2 YYREEE (reference sequence). CDR3 size: 16 residues. Trimming stripped 2 bases from V and 8 bases from J, with 17 bases between. The entire variable domain, with the rest obtained from reference TRBV5-4 and TRBJ1-6, is as follows: ETGVTQSPTHLIKTRGQQVTLRCSSQSGHNTVSWYQQALGQGPQFIFQYYREEENGRGNFPPRFSGLQFPNYSSELNVNALELDDSALYLCASSLTSQGPYSPLHFGNGTRLTVT.

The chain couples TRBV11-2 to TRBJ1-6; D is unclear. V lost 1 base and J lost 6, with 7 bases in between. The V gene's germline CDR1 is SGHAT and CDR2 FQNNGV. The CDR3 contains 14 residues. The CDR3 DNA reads TGTGCCAGCAGCTTAGTAGCCTTTAATTCACCCCTCCACTTT. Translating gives CASSLVAFNSPLHF.

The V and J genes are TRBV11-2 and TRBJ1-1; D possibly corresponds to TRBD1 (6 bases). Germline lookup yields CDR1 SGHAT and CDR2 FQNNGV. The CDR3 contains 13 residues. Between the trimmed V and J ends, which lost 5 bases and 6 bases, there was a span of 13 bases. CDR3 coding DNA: TGTGCCAGCAGCCCCTCCAGGGGCCCTGAAGCTTTCTTT. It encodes CASSPSRGPEAFF.

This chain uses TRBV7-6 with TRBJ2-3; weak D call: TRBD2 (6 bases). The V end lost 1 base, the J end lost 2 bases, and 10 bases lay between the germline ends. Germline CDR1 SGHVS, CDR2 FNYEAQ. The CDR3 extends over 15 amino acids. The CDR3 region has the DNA TGTGCCAGCAGCTTAGTATCGGGGGACACAGATACGCAGTATTTT. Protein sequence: CASSLVSGDTDTQYF.

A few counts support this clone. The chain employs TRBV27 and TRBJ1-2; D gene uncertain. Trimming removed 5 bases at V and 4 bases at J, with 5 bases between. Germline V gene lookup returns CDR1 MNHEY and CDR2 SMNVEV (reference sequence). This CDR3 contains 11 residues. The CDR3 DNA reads TGTGCCAGCAGTGACTCCTATGGCTACACCTTC. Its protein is CASSDSYGYTF.

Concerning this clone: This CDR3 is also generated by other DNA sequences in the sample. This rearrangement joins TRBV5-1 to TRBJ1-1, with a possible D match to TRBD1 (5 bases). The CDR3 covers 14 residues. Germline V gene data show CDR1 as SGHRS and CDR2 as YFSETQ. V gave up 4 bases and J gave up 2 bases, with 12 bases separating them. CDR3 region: CASSGGTGNTEAFF. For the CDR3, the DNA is TGCGCCAGCAGCGGGGGGACGGGAAACACTGAAGCTTTCTTT.

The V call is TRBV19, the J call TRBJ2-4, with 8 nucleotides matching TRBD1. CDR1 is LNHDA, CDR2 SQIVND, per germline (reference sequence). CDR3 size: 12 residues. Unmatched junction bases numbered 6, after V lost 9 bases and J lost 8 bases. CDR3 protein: CASRGRVDIQYF. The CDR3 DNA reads TGTGCCAGCAGGGGGCGTGTGGACATTCAGTACTTC.

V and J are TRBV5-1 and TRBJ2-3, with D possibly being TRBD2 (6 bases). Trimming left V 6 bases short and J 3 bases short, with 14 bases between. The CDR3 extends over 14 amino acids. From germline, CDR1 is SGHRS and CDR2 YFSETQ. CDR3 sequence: CASNRMGRTDTQYF. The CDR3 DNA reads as TGCGCCAGCAACCGGATGGGGAGGACAGATACGCAGTATTTT.

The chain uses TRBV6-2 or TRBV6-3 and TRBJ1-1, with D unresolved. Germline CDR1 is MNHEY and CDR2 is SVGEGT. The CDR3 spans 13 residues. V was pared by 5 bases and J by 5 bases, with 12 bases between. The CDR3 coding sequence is TGTGCCAGCAGTATCGAGGTCCGGACTGAAGCTTTCTTT. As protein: CASSIEVRTEAFF.

CDR3 residues: CASSSYLGPPGQDYNEQFF. The CDR3 nucleotides read TGTGCCAGCAGCTCCTACCTAGGCCCCCCGGGACAGGACTACAATGAGCAGTTCTTC. This chain connects TRBV11-2 to TRBJ2-1; 8 bases match TRBD1. V lost 4 bases, J lost 3 bases, and 17 bases stayed unmatched. Germline values: CDR1 SGHAT, CDR2 FQNNGV. CDR3 length: 19 residues.

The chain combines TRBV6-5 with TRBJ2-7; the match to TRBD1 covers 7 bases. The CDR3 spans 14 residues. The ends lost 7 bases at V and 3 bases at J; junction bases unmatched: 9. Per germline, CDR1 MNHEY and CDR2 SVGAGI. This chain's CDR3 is CASTSGTAIYEQYF. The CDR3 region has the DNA TGTGCCAGCACTTCGGGGACAGCTATCTACGAGCAGTACTTC.

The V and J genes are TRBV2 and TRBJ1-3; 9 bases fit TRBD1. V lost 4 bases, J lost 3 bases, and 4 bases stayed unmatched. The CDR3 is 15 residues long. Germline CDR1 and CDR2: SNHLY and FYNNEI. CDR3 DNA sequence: TGTGCCAGCAGTGGTGGGACAGGGTATGGAAACACCATATATTTT. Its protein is CASSGGTGYGNTIYF.

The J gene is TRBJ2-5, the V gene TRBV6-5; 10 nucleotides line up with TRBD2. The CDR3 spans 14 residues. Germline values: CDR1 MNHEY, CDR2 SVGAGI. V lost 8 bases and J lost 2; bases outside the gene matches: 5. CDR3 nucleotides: TGTGCCAGCGCGAGCGGGGGGGAACAAGAGACCCAGTACTTC. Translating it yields CASASGGEQETQYF.

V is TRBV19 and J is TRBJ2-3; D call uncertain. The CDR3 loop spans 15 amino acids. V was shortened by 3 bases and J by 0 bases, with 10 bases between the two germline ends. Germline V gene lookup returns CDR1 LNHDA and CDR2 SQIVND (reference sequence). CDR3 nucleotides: TGTGCCAGTAGTATGTATACTGGTAGCACAGATACGCAGTATTTT. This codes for CASSMYTGSTDTQYF.

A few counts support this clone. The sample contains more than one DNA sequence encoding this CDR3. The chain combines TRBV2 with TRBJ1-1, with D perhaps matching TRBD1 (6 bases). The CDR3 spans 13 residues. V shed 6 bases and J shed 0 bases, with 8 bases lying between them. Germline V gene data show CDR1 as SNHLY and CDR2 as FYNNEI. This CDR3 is CASRTGMNTEAFF. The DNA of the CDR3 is TGTGCCAGCAGAACAGGGATGAACACTGAAGCTTTCTTT. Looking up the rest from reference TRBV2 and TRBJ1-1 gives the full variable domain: EPEVTQTPSHQVTQMGQEVILRCVPISNHLYFYWYRQILGQKVEFLVSFYNNEISEKSEIFDDQFSVERPDGSNFTLKIRSTKLEDSAMYFCASRTGMNTEAFFGQGTRLTVV.

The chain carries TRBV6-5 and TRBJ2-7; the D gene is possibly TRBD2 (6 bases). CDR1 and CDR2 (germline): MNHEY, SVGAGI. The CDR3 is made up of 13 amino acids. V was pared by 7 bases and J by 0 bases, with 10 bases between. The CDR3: CASTKAGSYEQYF. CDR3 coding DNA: TGTGCCAGCACCAAAGCGGGCTCCTACGAGCAGTACTTC.

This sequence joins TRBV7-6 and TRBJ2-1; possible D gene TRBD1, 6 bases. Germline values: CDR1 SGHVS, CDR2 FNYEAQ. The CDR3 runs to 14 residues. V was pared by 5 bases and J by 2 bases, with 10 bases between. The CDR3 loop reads CASSPRGTYNEQFF. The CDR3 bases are TGTGCCAGCAGCCCCAGGGGTACCTACAATGAGCAGTTCTTC.

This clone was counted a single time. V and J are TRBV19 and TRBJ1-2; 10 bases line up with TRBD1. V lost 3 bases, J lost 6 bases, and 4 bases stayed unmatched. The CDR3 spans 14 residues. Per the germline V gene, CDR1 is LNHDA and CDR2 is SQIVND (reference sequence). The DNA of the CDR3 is TGTGCCAGTAGTATCGACAGGGGGCGGGATGGCTACACCTTC. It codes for CASSIDRGRDGYTF.

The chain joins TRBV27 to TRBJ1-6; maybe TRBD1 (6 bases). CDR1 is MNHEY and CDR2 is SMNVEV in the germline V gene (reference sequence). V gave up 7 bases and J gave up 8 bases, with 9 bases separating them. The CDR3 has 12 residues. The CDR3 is CASTAGDSPLHF. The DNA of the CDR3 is TGTGCCAGCACTGCAGGGGATTCACCCCTCCACTTT.

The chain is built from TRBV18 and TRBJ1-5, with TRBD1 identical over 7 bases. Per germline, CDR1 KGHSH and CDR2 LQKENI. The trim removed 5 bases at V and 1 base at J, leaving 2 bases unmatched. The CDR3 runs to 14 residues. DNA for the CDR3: TGTGCCAGCTCAGGACAGGAAAGCAATCAGCCCCAGCATTTT. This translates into CASSGQESNQPQHF.

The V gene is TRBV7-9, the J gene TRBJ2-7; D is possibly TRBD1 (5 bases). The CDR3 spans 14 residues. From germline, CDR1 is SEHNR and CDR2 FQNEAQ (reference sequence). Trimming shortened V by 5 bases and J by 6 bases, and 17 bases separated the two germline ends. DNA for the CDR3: TGTGCCAGCAGCCCCCCCCAGGGTTTCGCCGAGCAGTACTTC. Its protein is CASSPPQGFAEQYF.

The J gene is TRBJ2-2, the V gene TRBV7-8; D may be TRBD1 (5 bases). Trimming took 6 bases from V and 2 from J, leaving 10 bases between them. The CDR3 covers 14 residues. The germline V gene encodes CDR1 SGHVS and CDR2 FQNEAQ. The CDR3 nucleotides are TGTGCCAGCAGGATTGACAGTAACACCGGGGAGCTGTTTTTT. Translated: CASRIDSNTGELFF.

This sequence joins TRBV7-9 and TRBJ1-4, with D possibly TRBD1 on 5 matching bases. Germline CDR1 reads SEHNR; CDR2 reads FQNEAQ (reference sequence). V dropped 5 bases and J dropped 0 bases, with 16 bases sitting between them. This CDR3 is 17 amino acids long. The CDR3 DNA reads TGTGCCAGCAGCCCCCGGTGGGAGGGGACAACTAATGAAAAACTGTTTTTT. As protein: CASSPRWEGTTNEKLFF.